This T cell receptor (beta chain) was profiled in a study of T cells in Graves' hyperthyroidism and ophthalmopathy. Findings of the study overall: Ophthalmopathy stood apart from stable hyperthyroidism in a 13 V-J model. Also found in blood were most expanded thyroid clonotypes above 0.001.

The CDR3 loop spans 15 amino acids. Per germline, CDR1 SEHNR and CDR2 FQNEAQ (reference sequence). V lost 5 bases and J lost 4, with 17 bases in between. Amplified TCR beta CDR3 regions derived from RNA transcripts. Initially, a first-round RT-PCR of the TCR CDR3 employed the HTBI primer set. One entry per CDR3 protein results from TCRdb running MiXCR on the multiplex PCR reads. The repertoire holds a few hundred thousand distinct CDR3 sequences, more than 15% seen once, with approximately 8% in the top ten. Stable disease denoted Graves' hyperthyroidism without ophthalmopathy progression within 18 months. Comment on this clonotype: What it binds is not known.

This sequence originates from a woman between 18 and 29 years old with Graves' hyperthyroidism. The gene calls are TRBV7-9 and TRBJ1-2; TRBD1 might be the D (5 bases). The sequencing input was blood. The DNA for the CDR3 is TGTGCCAGCAGCGATGCCGTGGGACTGAGCTATGGCTACACCTTC. It is translated as CASSDAVGLSYGYTF.